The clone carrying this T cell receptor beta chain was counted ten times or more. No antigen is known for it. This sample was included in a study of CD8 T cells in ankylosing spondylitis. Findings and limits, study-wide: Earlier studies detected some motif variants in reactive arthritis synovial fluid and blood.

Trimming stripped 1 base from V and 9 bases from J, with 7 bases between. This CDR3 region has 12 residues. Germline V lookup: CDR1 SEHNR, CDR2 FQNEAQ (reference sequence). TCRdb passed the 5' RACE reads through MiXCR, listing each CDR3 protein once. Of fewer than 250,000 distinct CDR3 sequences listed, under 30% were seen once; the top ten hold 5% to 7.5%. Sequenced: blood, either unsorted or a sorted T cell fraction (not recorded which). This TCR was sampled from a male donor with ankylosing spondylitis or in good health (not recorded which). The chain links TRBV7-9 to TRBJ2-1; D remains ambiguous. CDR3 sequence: CASSLVGAEQFF. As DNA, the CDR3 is TGTGCCAGCAGCTTAGTAGGTGCTGAGCAGTTCTTC.